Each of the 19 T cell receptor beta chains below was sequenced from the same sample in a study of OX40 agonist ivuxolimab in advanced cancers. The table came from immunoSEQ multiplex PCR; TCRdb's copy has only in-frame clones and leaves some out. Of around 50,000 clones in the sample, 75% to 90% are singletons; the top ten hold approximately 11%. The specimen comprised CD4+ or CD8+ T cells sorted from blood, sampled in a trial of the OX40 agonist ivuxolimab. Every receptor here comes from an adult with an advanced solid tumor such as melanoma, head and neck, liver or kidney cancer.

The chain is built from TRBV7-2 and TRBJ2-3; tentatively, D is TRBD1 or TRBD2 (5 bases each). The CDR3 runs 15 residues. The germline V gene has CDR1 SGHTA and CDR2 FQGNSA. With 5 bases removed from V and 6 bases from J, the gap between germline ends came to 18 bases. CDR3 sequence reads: CASSPQEAPGDTQYF. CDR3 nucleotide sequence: TGTGCCAGCAGCCCCCAGGAGGCCCCAGGGGATACGCAGTATTTT.

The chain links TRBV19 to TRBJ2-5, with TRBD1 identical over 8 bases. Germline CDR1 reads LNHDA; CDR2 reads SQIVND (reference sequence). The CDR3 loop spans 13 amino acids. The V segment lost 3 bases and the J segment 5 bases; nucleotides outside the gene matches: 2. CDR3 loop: CASSIGQGETQYF. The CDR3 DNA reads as TGTGCCAGTAGTATCGGACAGGGCGAGACCCAGTACTTC.

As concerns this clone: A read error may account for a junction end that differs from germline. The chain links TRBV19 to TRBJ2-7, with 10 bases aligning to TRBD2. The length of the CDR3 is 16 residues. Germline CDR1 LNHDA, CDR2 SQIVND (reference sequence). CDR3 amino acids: CASSIDSSGSSDEQYF. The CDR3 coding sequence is TGTGCCAGTAGTATAGATTCTAGCGGGAGCTCCGACGAGCAGTACTTC. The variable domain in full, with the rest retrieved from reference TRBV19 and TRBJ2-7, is DGGITQSPKYLFRKEGQNVTLSCEQNLNHDAMYWYRQDPGQGLRLIYYSQIVNDFQKGDIAEGYSVSREKKESFPLTVTSAQKNPTAFYLCASSIDSSGSSDEQYFGPGTRLTVT.

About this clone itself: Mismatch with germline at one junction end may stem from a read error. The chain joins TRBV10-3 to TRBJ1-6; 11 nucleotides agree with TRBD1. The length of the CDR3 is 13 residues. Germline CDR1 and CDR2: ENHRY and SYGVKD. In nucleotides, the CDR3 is TGTGCCATCAGTGACGGGACAGGGGGACCCTTCCACTTT. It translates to CAISDGTGGPFHF.

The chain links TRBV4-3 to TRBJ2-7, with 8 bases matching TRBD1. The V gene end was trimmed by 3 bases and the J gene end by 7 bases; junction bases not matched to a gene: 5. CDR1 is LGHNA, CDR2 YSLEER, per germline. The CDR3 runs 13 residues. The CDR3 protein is CASSQEQGDEQYF. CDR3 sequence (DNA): TGCGCCAGCAGCCAGGAACAGGGGGATGAGCAGTACTTC.

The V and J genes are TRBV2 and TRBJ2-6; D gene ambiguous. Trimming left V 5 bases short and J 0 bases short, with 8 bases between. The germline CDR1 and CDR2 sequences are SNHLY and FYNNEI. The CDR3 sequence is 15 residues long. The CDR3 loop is CASSLQPSGANVLTF. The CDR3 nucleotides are TGTGCCAGCAGTCTACAGCCCTCTGGGGCCAACGTCCTGACTTTC.

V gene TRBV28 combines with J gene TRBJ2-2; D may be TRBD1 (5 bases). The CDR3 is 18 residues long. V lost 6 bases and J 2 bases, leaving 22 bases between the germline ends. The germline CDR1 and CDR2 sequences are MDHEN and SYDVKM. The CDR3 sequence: CASSALGQGLTNTGELFF. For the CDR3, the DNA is TGTGCCAGCAGCGCGCTGGGGCAGGGTTTGACTAACACCGGGGAGCTGTTTTTT. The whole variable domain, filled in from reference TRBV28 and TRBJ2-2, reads DVKVTQSSRYLVKRTGEKVFLECVQDMDHENMFWYRQDPGLGLRLIYFSYDVKMKEKGDIPEGYSVSREKKERFSLILESASTNQTSMYLCASSALGQGLTNTGELFFGEGSRLTVL.

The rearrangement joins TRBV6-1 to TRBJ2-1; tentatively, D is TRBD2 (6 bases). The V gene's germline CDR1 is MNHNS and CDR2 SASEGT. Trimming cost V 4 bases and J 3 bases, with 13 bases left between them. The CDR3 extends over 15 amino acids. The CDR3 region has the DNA TGTGCCAGCAGTGGGGGGGAGACACTCTACAATGAGCAGTTCTTC. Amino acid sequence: CASSGGETLYNEQFF.

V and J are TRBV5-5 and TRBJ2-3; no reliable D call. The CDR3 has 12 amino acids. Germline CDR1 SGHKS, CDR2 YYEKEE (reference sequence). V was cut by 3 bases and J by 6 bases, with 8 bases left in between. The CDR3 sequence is CASSSDLDTQYF. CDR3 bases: TGTGCCAGCAGCTCTGATTTGGATACGCAGTATTTT.

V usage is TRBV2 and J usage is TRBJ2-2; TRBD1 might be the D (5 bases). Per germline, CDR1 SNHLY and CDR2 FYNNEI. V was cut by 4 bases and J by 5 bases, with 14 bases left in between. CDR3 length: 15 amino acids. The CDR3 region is CASSVGRAQTGELFF. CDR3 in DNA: TGTGCCAGCAGTGTGGGCAGGGCCCAAACCGGGGAGCTGTTTTTT.

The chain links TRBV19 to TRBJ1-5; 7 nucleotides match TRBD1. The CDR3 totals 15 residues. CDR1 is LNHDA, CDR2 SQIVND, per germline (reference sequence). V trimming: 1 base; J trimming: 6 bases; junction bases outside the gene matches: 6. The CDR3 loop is CASSIVGAGGQPQHF. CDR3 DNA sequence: TGTGCCAGTAGTATAGTAGGGGCAGGGGGTCAGCCCCAGCATTTT.

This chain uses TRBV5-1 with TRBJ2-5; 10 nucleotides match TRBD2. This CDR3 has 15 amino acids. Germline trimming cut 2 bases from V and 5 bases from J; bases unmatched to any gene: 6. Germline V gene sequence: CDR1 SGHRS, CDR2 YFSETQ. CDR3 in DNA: TGCGCCAGCAGCTTCTCTAGCGGGAGTGAGGAGACCCAGTACTTC. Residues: CASSFSSGSEETQYF.

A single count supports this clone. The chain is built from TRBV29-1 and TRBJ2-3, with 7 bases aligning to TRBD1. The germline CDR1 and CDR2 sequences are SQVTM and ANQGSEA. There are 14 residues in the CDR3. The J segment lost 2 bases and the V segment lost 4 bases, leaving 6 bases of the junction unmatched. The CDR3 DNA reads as TGCAGCGTTGGACAGGGTACCCACACAGATACGCAGTATTTT. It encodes CSVGQGTHTDTQYF.

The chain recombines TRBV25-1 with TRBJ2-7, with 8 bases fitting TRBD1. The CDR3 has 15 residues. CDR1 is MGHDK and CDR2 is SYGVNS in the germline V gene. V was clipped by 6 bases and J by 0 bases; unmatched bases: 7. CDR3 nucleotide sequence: TGTGCCAGCAGCAAGGGACAGGCGACCTCCTACGAGCAGTACTTC. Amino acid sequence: CASSKGQATSYEQYF.

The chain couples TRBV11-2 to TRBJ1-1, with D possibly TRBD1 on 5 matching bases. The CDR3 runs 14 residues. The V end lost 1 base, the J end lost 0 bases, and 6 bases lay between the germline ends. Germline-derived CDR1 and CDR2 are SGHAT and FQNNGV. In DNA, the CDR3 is TGTGCCAGCAGCTTAGTAGGGGTGAACACTGAAGCTTTCTTT. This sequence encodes CASSLVGVNTEAFF.

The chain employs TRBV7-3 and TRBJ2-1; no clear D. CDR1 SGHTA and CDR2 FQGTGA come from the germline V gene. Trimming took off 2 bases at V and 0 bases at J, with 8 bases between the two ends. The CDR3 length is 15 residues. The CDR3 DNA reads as TGTGCCAGCAGCTTATTCGCCGACTCCTACAATGAGCAGTTCTTC. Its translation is CASSLFADSYNEQFF.

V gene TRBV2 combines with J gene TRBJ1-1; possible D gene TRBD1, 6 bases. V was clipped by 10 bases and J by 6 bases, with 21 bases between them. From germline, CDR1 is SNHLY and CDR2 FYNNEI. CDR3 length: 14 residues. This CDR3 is CATRYPTRQAEAFF. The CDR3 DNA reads TGTGCCACCCGTTACCCCACCCGACAGGCTGAAGCTTTCTTT. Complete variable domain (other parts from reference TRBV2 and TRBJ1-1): EPEVTQTPSHQVTQMGQEVILRCVPISNHLYFYWYRQILGQKVEFLVSFYNNEISEKSEIFDDQFSVERPDGSNFTLKIRSTKLEDSAMYFCATRYPTRQAEAFFGQGTRLTVV.

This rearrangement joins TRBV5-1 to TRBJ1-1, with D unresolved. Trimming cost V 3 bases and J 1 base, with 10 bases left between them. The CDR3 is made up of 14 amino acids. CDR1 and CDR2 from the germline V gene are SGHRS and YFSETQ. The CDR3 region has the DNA TGCGCCAGCAGCTCTGCACTCGGGAACACTGAAGCTTTCTTT. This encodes CASSSALGNTEAFF.

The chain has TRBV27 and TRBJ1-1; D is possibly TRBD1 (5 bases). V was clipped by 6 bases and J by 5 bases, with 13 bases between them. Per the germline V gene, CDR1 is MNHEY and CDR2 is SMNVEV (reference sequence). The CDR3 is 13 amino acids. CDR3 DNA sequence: TGTGCCAGCAGGGGGACGGCCGCTACTGAAGCTTTCTTT. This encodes CASRGTAATEAFF.